The present TCR beta chain was sequenced within a study of cytomegalovirus exposure and HLA in healthy donors. In the PCR, 60 Vbeta and 13 Jbeta primers were used. In the original analysis: As a later analysis found, there were 80 million to 90 million unique TCR beta chains, of which roughly 11 million were shared. Measured with immunoSEQ multiplex PCR; TCRdb has only the in-frame clones, and not every one. V, J and clone size reflect that table, while D and trimming were determined from the DNA. The sample has roughly 160,000 clones, 80% to 90% seen once. To note about this clone: Its target is unknown.

There are 13 residues in the CDR3. J lost 1 base, V lost 5 bases, and 2 bases had no gene match. Germline V gives CDR1 SGHRS, CDR2 YFSETQ. Study-wide results and limits: Specificity for CMV antigens was confirmed in vitro for a few of the CMV-associated chains. Across donors, sequencing depth was assumed by presence/absence analyses to be roughly uniform. The investigators catalogued 150 or so TCR beta chains as cytomegalovirus-associated.

The specimen was PBMCs. This sequence joins TRBV5-1 and TRBJ2-5; 7 nucleotides match TRBD2. The source is a man younger than 40 in good health and CMV-seropositive. The CDR3 bases are TGCGCCAGCAGAGGCGGGAGCCAAGAGACCCAGTACTTC. The encoded protein is CASRGGSQETQYF. Combining the CDR3 with reference TRBV5-1 and TRBJ2-5 gives the whole variable domain KAGVTQTPRYLIKTRGQQVTLSCSPISGHRSVSWYQQTPGQGLQFLFEYFSETQRNKGNFPGRFSGRQFSNSRSEMNVSTLELGDSALYLCASRGGSQETQYFGPGTRLLVL.